The entry that follows covers one TCR beta chain sequence. Its antigen is not identified. Naivety in CD8+ T cells corresponded to a CD45RO-CCR7+CD27+CD95- phenotype. The sample belongs to a study of CXCR3-negative and CXCR3-positive naive CD8 T cells. There are 13 residues in the CDR3. The germline gives CDR1 MNHEY, CDR2 SMNVEV (reference sequence). Via 5' RACE with UMI labels, TRB cDNA libraries were prepared. Reprocessing the 5' RACE reads, TCRdb reports a single entry for every CDR3 protein and omits DNA. This table lists around 130,000 distinct CDR3 sequences. Study conclusions and caveats: Memory CD8+ cells had much lower diversity, and both naive subsets had comparably high diversity. Naive CXCR3-negative cells resembled naive CXCR3-positive cells in TRBV-TRBJ usage; memory cells differed. A higher hydrophobicity marked the TRB CDR3s of CXCR3-positive naive cells versus CXCR3-negative naive cells.

The receptor was derived from a human donor in good health. Some clones in this sample may be carry-over from other donors' samples. V usage is TRBV27 and J usage is TRBJ2-5; TCRdb returns TRBD1, unconfirmable since there is no DNA. The sample consisted of naive CXCR3+ CD8+ T cells from blood. Described subset: CD45RO-CCR7+CD27+CD95- naive CD8+ T cells expressing CXCR3 (TNR3+). Here the CDR3 reads CASSSQGPGTQYF.